This T cell receptor (beta chain) emerged from a study of cytotoxic CD8 clonotypes in ibrutinib-treated CLL. Study-wide points: Treatment left the uncommon public clonotypes either contracted or stable in frequency.

In regard to this clone: The target antigen is unknown.

The length of the CDR3 is 15 residues. Looked up from germline, CDR1 is MNHNY and CDR2 is SVGAGI (reference sequence). Trimming removed 7 bases from V and 0 bases from J, with 15 bases in between. The data were produced by immunoSEQ multiplex PCR, yet TCRdb's version contains in-frame clones alone and is incomplete. The data show roughly 12,000 clones, about four fifths seen once. The V gene is TRBV6-6, the J gene TRBJ2-5, with a weak D call TRBD2 (6 bases). The receptor was derived from a human donor with chronic lymphocytic leukemia. Sequencing was performed on PBMCs, taken at disease progression, from a patient treated with ibrutinib. CDR3 residues: CASNIDLANQETQYF. The CDR3 nucleotides are TGTGCCAGCAACATAGACCTAGCGAACCAAGAGACCCAGTACTTC.